The entry below gives a single T cell receptor beta chain sequence along with its context. This sample was taken from a study of T-cell reconstitution after alpha-beta-depleted transplantation in children. Preparing the TCRbeta library involved the use of unique molecular identifiers. TCRdb reanalysed the PCR reads using MiXCR and keeps one entry per CDR3 protein. The sample has about 500,000 distinct CDR3 sequences; around a third are singletons. The CDR3 runs 15 residues. Germline lookup yields CDR1 LGHNA and CDR2 YSLEER. The V and J ends lost 3 bases and 2 bases respectively, with 13 bases between them.

The sequences come from PBMCs from the stem cell graft donor, collected from the stem cell graft. The chain is built from TRBV4-3 and TRBJ2-5; D is possibly TRBD2 (6 bases). This TCR was recovered from a human donor who donated a stem cell graft to a child with aplastic anemia. In nucleotides, the CDR3 is TGCGCCAGCAGCCACGGGGGAGGCGGGCAAGAGACCCAGTACTTC. Protein sequence: CASSHGGGGQETQYF.